Listed below are T cell receptor beta chains from one sample, sequenced in a study of shared clonotypes between healthy human individuals. The protocol was immunoSEQ multiplex PCR, while the TCRdb copy is restricted to in-frame clones and leaves out a portion. The sample shows some 2,000,000 clones, approximately 95% of them seen only once. Sequencing was done on a sample of naive CD8+ T cells sorted from blood. The receptor source for this set is a man between 18 and 35 years old in good health. Each CDR3 is given with its conserved first and last residue. The order of the fields is J gene, clone size, V gene, D gene, CDR3 protein, CDR3 DNA. The D gene is left open where the match is weak. Rows may omit the clone size; those that give it use once, few, many or a size class.

J gene: TRBJ2-4
clone size: .
V gene: TRBV11-2
D gene: TRBD2
CDR3 protein: CASSATSDTTQYF
CDR3 DNA: TGTGCCAGCAGCGCCACTAGCGACACAACTCAGTACTTC

J gene: TRBJ2-2
clone size: .
V gene: TRBV4-2
D gene: .
CDR3 protein: CASSQDWGTGELFF
CDR3 DNA: TGTGCCAGCAGCCAAGATTGGGGAACCGGGGAGCTGTTTTTT

J gene: TRBJ2-7
clone size: .
V gene: TRBV6-5
D gene: .
CDR3 protein: CASISAATYEQYF
CDR3 DNA: TGTGCCAGCATTAGTGCAGCTACCTACGAGCAGTACTTC

J gene: TRBJ2-4
clone size: .
V gene: TRBV27
D gene: TRBD1
CDR3 protein: CASRSGTGGQNIQYF
CDR3 DNA: TGTGCCAGCAGATCAGGGACAGGCGGACAAAACATTCAGTACTTC

J gene: TRBJ2-3
clone size: .
V gene: TRBV11-3
D gene: .
CDR3 protein: CASSLFTDTQYF
CDR3 DNA: TGTGCCAGCAGCTTATTTACAGATACGCAGTATTTT

J gene: TRBJ2-7
clone size: .
V gene: TRBV27
D gene: TRBD1
CDR3 protein: CASSFGTGDEQYF
CDR3 DNA: TGTGCCAGCAGTTTCGGGACAGGGGATGAGCAGTACTTC

J gene: TRBJ1-6
clone size: .
V gene: TRBV4-1
D gene: TRBD1
CDR3 protein: CASSQPTGSGDSPLHF
CDR3 DNA: TGCGCCAGCAGCCAACCGACAGGGAGCGGGGACTCACCCCTCCACTTT

J gene: TRBJ1-1
clone size: .
V gene: TRBV5-1
D gene: .
CDR3 protein: CASSLAAANTEAFF
CDR3 DNA: TGCGCCAGCAGCTTGGCCGCAGCGAACACTGAAGCTTTCTTT

J gene: TRBJ2-7
clone size: .
V gene: TRBV29-1
D gene: TRBD1
CDR3 protein: CSVAGDKGQAYEQYF
CDR3 DNA: TGCAGCGTTGCGGGTGACAAGGGACAGGCCTACGAGCAGTACTTC

J gene: TRBJ1-2
clone size: .
V gene: TRBV27
D gene: .
CDR3 protein: CASSPSGSNYGYTF
CDR3 DNA: TGTGCCAGCAGCCCTTCCGGGTCGAACTATGGCTACACCTTC

J gene: TRBJ2-7
clone size: .
V gene: TRBV4-3
D gene: TRBD2
CDR3 protein: CASSFATSGRYEQYF
CDR3 DNA: TGCGCCAGCAGCTTCGCGACTAGCGGGAGATACGAGCAGTACTTC

J gene: TRBJ1-1
clone size: once
V gene: TRBV4-2
D gene: .
CDR3 protein: CASSFTARAYLNTEAFF
CDR3 DNA: TGTGCCAGCAGCTTTACGGCCAGGGCTTACCTGAACACTGAAGCTTTCTTT

J gene: TRBJ1-2
clone size: .
V gene: TRBV30
D gene: .
CDR3 protein: CAWSPGLPGYTF
CDR3 DNA: TGTGCCTGGAGCCCCGGACTGCCCGGCTACACCTTC

J gene: TRBJ2-7
clone size: .
V gene: TRBV9
D gene: .
CDR3 protein: CASSIGDSDYEQYF
CDR3 DNA: TGTGCCAGCAGCATTGGGGACTCAGACTACGAGCAGTACTTC

J gene: TRBJ2-7
clone size: .
V gene: TRBV7-2
D gene: TRBD1
CDR3 protein: CAIIDRGLYEQYF
CDR3 DNA: TGTGCCATAATCGACAGGGGGCTGTACGAGCAGTACTTC

J gene: TRBJ2-7
clone size: .
V gene: TRBV5-1
D gene: TRBD1
CDR3 protein: CASSWTGVGDEQYF
CDR3 DNA: TGCGCCAGCAGCTGGACAGGGGTTGGGGACGAGCAGTACTTC

J gene: TRBJ2-3
clone size: once
V gene: TRBV27
D gene: TRBD2
CDR3 protein: CASSLASGTSDTQYF
CDR3 DNA: TGTGCCAGCAGTTTGGCATCCGGGACTAGCGATACGCAGTATTTT

J gene: TRBJ2-7
clone size: .
V gene: TRBV10-2
D gene: TRBD2
CDR3 protein: CASSTGTSRPYEQYF
CDR3 DNA: TGCGCCAGCAGCACCGGGACTAGCAGACCCTACGAGCAGTACTTC

J gene: TRBJ2-7
clone size: .
V gene: TRBV5-1
D gene: .
CDR3 protein: CASSWGSDLEQYF
CDR3 DNA: TGCGCCAGCAGCTGGGGGTCAGACCTCGAGCAGTACTTC

J gene: TRBJ2-7
clone size: .
V gene: TRBV7-6
D gene: .
CDR3 protein: CASSLYPGQDEQYF
CDR3 DNA: TGTGCCAGCAGCTTATATCCGGGGCAGGACGAGCAGTACTTC

J gene: TRBJ1-1
clone size: .
V gene: TRBV29-1
D gene: .
CDR3 protein: CSVAGTEEGGTEAFF
CDR3 DNA: TGCAGCGTTGCCGGGACGGAGGAAGGGGGCACTGAAGCTTTCTTT

J gene: TRBJ2-2
clone size: .
V gene: TRBV4-1
D gene: TRBD2
CDR3 protein: CASSQESSGGQNTGELFF
CDR3 DNA: TGCGCCAGCAGCCAAGAGAGTAGCGGGGGGCAGAACACCGGGGAGCTGTTTTTT

J gene: TRBJ2-3
clone size: .
V gene: TRBV2
D gene: .
CDR3 protein: CASSERGALSTDTQYF
CDR3 DNA: TGTGCCAGCAGTGAAAGGGGGGCTCTCAGCACAGATACGCAGTATTTT

J gene: TRBJ2-1
clone size: .
V gene: TRBV6-5
D gene: .
CDR3 protein: CATSVMGAANEQFF
CDR3 DNA: TGTGCCACTTCAGTTATGGGGGCAGCCAATGAGCAGTTCTTC

J gene: TRBJ2-5
clone size: .
V gene: TRBV9
D gene: TRBD2
CDR3 protein: CASGTSGEETQYF
CDR3 DNA: TGTGCCTCCGGGACTAGCGGTGAAGAGACCCAGTACTTC

J gene: TRBJ2-7
clone size: few
V gene: TRBV9
D gene: .
CDR3 protein: CASSVGSSYEQYF
CDR3 DNA: TGTGCCAGCAGCGTCGGGAGCTCCTACGAGCAGTACTTC

J gene: TRBJ1-1
clone size: .
V gene: TRBV28
D gene: .
CDR3 protein: CASSTPGHPNTEAFF
CDR3 DNA: TGTGCCAGTAGTACTCCGGGACACCCGAACACTGAAGCTTTCTTT

J gene: TRBJ2-7
clone size: once
V gene: TRBV4-2
D gene: .
CDR3 protein: CASSQAGYEQYF
CDR3 DNA: TGTGCCAGCAGCCAGGCAGGGTACGAGCAGTACTTC

J gene: TRBJ2-5
clone size: .
V gene: TRBV4-1
D gene: TRBD2
CDR3 protein: CASSPATSGGGGETQYF
CDR3 DNA: TGCGCCAGCAGCCCCGCAACTAGCGGGGGGGGTGGAGAGACCCAGTACTTC

J gene: TRBJ2-5
clone size: .
V gene: TRBV19
D gene: .
CDR3 protein: CASSSGLETQYF
CDR3 DNA: TGTGCCAGTAGCTCAGGGTTAGAGACCCAGTACTTC

J gene: TRBJ1-6
clone size: .
V gene: TRBV10-2
D gene: .
CDR3 protein: CASSPERPTASSYNSPLHF
CDR3 DNA: TGCGCCAGCAGTCCCGAGAGACCGACAGCTAGCTCCTATAATTCACCCCTCCACTTT

J gene: TRBJ1-2
clone size: .
V gene: TRBV19
D gene: TRBD1
CDR3 protein: CASTLSGTETVNGYTF
CDR3 DNA: TGTGCCAGTACCCTATCCGGGACAGAGACAGTCAATGGCTACACCTTC

J gene: TRBJ2-7
clone size: .
V gene: TRBV6-1
D gene: TRBD1
CDR3 protein: CASSEAGTGDYEQYF
CDR3 DNA: TGTGCCAGCAGTGAAGCCGGGACAGGAGACTACGAGCAGTACTTC

J gene: TRBJ2-5
clone size: .
V gene: TRBV28
D gene: TRBD2
CDR3 protein: CASSLGRGGAEETQYF
CDR3 DNA: TGTGCCAGCAGCCTGGGCCGCGGGGGGGCCGAAGAGACCCAGTACTTC

J gene: TRBJ2-7
clone size: .
V gene: TRBV6-1
D gene: TRBD1
CDR3 protein: CASSDRQGVTYEQYF
CDR3 DNA: TGTGCCAGCAGTGACCGACAGGGGGTTACCTACGAGCAGTACTTC

J gene: TRBJ2-5
clone size: .
V gene: TRBV2
D gene: TRBD2
CDR3 protein: CASSLGGFGETQYF
CDR3 DNA: TGTGCCAGCAGTCTGGGGGGGTTCGGCGAGACCCAGTACTTC